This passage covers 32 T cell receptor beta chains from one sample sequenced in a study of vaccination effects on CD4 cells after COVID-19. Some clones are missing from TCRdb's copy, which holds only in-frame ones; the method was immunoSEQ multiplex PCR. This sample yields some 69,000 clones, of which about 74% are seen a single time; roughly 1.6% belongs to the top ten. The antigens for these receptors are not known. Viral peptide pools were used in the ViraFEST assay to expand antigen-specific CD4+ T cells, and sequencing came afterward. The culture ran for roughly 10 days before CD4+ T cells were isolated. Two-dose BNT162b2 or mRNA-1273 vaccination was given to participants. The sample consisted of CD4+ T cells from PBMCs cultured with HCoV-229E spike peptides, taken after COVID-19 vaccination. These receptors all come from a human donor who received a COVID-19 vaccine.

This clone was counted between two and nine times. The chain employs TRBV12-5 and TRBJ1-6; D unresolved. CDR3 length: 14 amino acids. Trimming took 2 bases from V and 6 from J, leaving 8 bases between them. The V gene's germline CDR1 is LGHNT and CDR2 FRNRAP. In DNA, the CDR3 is TGTGCTAGTGGTTTGCAGATACCTAATTCACCCCTCCACTTT. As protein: CASGLQIPNSPLHF.

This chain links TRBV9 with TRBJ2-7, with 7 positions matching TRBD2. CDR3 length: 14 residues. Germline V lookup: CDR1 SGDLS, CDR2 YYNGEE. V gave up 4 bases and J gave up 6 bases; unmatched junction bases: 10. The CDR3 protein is CASSIPLAGVEQYV. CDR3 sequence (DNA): TGTGCCAGCAGCATTCCTCTGGCGGGGGTCGAGCAGTACGTC.

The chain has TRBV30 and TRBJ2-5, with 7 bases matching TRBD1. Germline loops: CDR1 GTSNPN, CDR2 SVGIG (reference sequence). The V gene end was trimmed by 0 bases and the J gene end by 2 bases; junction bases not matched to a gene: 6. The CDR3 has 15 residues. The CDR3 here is CAWSVKGALQETQYF. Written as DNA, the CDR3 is TGTGCCTGGAGTGTAAAGGGGGCCCTACAAGAGACCCAGTACTTC.

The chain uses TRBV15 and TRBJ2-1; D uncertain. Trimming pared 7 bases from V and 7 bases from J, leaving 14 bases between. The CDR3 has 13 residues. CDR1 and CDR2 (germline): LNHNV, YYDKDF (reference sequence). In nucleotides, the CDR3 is TGTGCCACCACGTGGCTAGAAGGTAATGAGCAGTTCTTC. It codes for CATTWLEGNEQFF.

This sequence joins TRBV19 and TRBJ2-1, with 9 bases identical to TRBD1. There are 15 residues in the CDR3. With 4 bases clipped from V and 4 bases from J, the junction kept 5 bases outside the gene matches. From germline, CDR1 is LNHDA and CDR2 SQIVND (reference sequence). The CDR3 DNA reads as TGTGCCAGTAGTAAGGACAGGGGACCTTACAATGAGCAGTTCTTC. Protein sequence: CASSKDRGPYNEQFF.

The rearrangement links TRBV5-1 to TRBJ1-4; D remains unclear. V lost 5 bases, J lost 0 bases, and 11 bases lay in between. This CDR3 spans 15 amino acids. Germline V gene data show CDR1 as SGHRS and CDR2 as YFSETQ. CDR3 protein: CASSLGIATNEKLFF. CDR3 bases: TGCGCCAGCAGTTTAGGGATCGCAACTAATGAAAAACTGTTTTTT.

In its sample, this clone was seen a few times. CDR3 DNA: TGCGCCAGCAGTGAGTCGAAAGGGGCGCTCGATGGCTACACCTTC. It codes for CASSESKGALDGYTF. V is TRBV10-1 and J is TRBJ1-2; possibly TRBD1 for D (5 bases). CDR1 and CDR2 from the germline V gene are WNHNN and SYGVQD (reference sequence). The germline V and J ends were trimmed by 0 bases and 6 bases, with 14 bases remaining between them. This CDR3 region has 15 residues.

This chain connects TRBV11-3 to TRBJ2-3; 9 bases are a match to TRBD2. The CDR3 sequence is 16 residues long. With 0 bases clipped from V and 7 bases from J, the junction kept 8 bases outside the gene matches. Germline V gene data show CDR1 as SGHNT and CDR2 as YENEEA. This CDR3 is CASSLDSAGGRNTQYF. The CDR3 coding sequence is TGTGCCAGCAGCTTAGATTCGGCGGGGGGGAGAAATACGCAGTATTTT. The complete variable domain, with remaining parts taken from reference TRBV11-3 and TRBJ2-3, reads EAGVVQSPRYKIIEKKQPVAFWCNPISGHNTLYWYLQNLGQGPELLIRYENEEAVDDSQLPKDRFSAERLKGVDSTLKIQPAELGDSAVYLCASSLDSAGGRNTQYFGPGTRLTVL.

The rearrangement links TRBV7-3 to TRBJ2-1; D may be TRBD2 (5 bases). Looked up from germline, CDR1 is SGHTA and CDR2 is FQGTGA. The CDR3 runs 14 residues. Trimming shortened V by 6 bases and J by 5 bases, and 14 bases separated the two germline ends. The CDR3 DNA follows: TGTGCCAGCAGTCGTCTTGGACTTGACAATGAGCAGTTCTTC. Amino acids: CASSRLGLDNEQFF.

CDR3 protein: CASSRDTTGDTQYF. The DNA of the CDR3 is TGTGCCAGCTCACGAGACACTACGGGAGATACGCAGTATTTT. The chain links TRBV18 to TRBJ2-3; D is undetermined. V lost 4 bases and J lost 5, with 13 bases in between. CDR3 length: 14 amino acids. Germline lookup yields CDR1 KGHSH and CDR2 LQKENI.

The CDR3 loop is CASRGAGNTIYF. DNA of the CDR3: TGTGCCAGCAGGGGGGCCGGAAACACCATATATTTT. The chain employs TRBV27 and TRBJ1-3, with D maybe TRBD1 (6 bases). The CDR3 extends over 12 amino acids. The germline V gene encodes CDR1 MNHEY and CDR2 SMNVEV (reference sequence). Trimming pared 6 bases from V and 4 bases from J, leaving 7 bases between.

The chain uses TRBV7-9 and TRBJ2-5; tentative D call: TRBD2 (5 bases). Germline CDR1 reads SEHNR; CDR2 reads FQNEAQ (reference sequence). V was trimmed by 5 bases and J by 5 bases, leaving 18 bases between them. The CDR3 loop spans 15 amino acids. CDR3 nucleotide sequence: TGTGCCAGCAGCCCCACGCCGGGGTATTCGGAGACCCAGTACTTC. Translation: CASSPTPGYSETQYF.

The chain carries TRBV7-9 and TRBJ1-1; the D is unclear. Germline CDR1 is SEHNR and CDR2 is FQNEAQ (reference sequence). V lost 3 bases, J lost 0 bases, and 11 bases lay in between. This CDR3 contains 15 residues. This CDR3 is CASSFAENMNTEAFF. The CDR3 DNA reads TGTGCCAGCAGCTTCGCAGAGAATATGAACACTGAAGCTTTCTTT.

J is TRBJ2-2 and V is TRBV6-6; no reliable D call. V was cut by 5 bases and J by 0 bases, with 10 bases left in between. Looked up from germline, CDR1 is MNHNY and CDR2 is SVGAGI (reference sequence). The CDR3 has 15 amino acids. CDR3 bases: TGTGCCAGCAGTGTGACACGCACGAACACCGGGGAGCTGTTTTTT. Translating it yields CASSVTRTNTGELFF.

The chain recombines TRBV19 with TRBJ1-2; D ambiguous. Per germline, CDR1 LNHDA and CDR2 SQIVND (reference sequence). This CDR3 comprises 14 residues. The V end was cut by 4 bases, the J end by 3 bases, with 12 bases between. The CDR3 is CASSKHPGDYGYTF. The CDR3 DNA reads TGTGCCAGTAGTAAGCACCCTGGGGACTATGGCTACACCTTC.

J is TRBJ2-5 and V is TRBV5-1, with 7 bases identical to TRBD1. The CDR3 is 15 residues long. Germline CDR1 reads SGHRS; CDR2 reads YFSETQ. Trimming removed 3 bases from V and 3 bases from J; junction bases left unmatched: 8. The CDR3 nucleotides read TGCGCCAGCAGCTCCGACAGGGTTTGGGAAGAGACCCAGTACTTC. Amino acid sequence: CASSSDRVWEETQYF.

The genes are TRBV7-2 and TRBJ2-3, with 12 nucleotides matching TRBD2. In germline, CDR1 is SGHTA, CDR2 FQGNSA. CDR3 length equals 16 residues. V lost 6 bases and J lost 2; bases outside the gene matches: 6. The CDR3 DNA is TGTGCCAGCAGGCGGACTAGCGGGGCTATCACAGATACGCAGTATTTT. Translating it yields CASRRTSGAITDTQYF.

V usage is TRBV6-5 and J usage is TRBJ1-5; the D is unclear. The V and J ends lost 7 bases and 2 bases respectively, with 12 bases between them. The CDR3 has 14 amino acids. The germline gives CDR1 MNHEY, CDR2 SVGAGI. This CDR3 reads CASNPPGRNQPQHF. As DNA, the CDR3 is TGTGCCAGCAACCCTCCGGGCCGCAATCAGCCCCAGCATTTT.

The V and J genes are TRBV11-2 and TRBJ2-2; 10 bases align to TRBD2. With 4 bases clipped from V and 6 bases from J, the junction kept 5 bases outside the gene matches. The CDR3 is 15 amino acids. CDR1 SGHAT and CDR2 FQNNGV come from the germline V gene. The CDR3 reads CASSSKRGGPGELFF. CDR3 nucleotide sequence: TGTGCCAGCAGCTCCAAGCGGGGGGGCCCCGGGGAGCTGTTTTTT.

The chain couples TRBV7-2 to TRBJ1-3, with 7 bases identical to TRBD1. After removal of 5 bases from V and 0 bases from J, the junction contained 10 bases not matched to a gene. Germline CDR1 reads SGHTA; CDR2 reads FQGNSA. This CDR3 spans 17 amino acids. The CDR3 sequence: CASSLRWDRISGNTIYF. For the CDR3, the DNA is TGTGCCAGCAGCCTCCGGTGGGACAGAATCTCTGGAAACACCATATATTTT.

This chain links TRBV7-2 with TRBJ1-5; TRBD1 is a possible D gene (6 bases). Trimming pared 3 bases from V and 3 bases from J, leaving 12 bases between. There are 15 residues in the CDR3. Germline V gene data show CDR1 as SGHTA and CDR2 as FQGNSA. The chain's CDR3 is CASSFEGGNNQPQHF. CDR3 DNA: TGTGCCAGCAGCTTTGAAGGGGGAAACAATCAGCCCCAGCATTTT.

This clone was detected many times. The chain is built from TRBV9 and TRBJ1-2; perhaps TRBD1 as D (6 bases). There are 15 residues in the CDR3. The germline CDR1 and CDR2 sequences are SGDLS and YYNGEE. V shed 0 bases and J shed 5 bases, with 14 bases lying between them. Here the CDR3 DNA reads TGTGCCAGCAGCGTAGAGGCAGGGGTGGGATATGGCTACACCTTC. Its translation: CASSVEAGVGYGYTF.

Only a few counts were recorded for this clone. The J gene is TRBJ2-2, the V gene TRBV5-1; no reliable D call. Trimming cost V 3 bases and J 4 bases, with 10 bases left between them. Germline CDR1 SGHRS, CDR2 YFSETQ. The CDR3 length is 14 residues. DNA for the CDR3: TGCGCCAGCAGCTACCCGGATTCCACCGGGGAGCTGTTTTTT. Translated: CASSYPDSTGELFF.

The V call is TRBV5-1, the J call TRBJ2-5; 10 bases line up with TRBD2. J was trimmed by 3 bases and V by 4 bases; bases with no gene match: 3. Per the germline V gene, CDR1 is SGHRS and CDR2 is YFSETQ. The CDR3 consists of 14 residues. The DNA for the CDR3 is TGCGCCAGCAGCCCGAGCGGGGGGGAAGAGACCCAGTACTTC. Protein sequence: CASSPSGGEETQYF.

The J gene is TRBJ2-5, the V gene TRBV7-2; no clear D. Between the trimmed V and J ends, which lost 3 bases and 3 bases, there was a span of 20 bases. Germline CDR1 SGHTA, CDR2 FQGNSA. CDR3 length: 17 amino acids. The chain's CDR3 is CASSFRRISRTKETQYF. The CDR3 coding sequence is TGTGCCAGCAGCTTCAGACGTATTTCAAGGACCAAAGAGACCCAGTACTTC. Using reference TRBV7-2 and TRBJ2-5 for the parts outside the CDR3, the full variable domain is GAGVSQSPSNKVTEKGKDVELRCDPISGHTALYWYRQSLGQGLEFLIYFQGNSAPDKSGLPSDRFSAERTGGSVSTLTIQRTQQEDSAVYLCASSFRRISRTKETQYFGPGTRLLVL.

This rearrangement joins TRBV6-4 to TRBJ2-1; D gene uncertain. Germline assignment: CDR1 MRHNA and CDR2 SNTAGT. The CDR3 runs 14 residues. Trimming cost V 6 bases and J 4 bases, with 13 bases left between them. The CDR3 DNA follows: TGTGCCAGCAGCCAATGGACCGGATACAATGAGCAGTTCTTC. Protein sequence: CASSQWTGYNEQFF.

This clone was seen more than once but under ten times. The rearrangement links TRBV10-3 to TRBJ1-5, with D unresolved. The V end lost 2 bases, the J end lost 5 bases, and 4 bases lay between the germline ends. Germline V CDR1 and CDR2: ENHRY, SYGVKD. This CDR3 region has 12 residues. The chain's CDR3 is CAISEGYQPQHF. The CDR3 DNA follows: TGTGCCATCAGTGAGGGGTATCAGCCCCAGCATTTT.

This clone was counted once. The CDR3 sequence: CAISVRSGGAGGELFF. The CDR3, as DNA: TGTGCCATCAGTGTTAGGAGCGGGGGGGCCGGCGGGGAGCTGTTTTTT. The rearrangement joins TRBV10-3 to TRBJ2-2, with TRBD2 matching over 10 bases. Germline CDR1 and CDR2: ENHRY and SYGVKD. V dropped 4 bases and J dropped 7; count of bases not matched to a gene: 9. This CDR3 comprises 16 residues.

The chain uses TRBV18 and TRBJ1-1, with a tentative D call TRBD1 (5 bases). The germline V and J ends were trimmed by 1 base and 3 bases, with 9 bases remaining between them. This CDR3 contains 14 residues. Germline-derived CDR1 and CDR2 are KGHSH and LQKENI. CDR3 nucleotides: TGTGCCAGCTCACCACGGACATCTGACACTGAAGCTTTCTTT. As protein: CASSPRTSDTEAFF.

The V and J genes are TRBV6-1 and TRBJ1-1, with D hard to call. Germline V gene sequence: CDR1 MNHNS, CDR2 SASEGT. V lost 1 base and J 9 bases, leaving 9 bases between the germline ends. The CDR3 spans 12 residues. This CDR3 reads CASSEVGYQAFF. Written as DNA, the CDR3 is TGTGCCAGCAGTGAAGTGGGGTATCAAGCTTTCTTT.

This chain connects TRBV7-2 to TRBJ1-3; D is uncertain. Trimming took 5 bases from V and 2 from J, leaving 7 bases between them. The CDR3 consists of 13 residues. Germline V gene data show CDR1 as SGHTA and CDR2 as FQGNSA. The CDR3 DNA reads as TGTGCCAGCAGCCGCGTGGCTGGAAACACCATATATTTT. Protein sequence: CASSRVAGNTIYF.

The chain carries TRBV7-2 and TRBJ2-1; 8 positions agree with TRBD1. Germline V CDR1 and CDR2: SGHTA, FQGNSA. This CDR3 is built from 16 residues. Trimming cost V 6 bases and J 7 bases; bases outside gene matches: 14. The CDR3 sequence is CASSRAEWTGLNEQFF. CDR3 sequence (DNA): TGTGCCAGCAGTAGGGCCGAATGGACAGGGCTAAATGAGCAGTTCTTC.